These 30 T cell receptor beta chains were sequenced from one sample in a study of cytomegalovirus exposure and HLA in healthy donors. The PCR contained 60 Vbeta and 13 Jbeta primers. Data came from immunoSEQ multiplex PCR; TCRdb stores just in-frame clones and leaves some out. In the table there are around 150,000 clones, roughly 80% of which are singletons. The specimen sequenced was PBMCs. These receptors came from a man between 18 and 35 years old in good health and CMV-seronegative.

CDR3 in amino acids: CASSQESPEATSYEQYF. CDR3 nucleotides: TGCGCCAGCAGCCAGGAGTCACCCGAGGCCACTAGCTACGAGCAGTACTTC. The rearrangement joins TRBV4-1 to TRBJ2-7; a possible D gene is TRBD2 (5 bases). Trimming took off 3 bases at V and 3 bases at J, with 21 bases between the two ends. The germline V gene encodes CDR1 MGHRA and CDR2 YSYEKL. The CDR3 totals 17 residues.

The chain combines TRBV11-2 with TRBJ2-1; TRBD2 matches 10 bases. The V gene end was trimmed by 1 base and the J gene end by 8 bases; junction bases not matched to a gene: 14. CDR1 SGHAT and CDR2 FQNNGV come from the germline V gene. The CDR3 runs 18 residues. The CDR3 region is CASSLVGPRTSGTYEQFF. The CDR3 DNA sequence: TGTGCCAGCAGCTTAGTAGGCCCCAGGACTAGCGGTACCTATGAGCAGTTCTTC.

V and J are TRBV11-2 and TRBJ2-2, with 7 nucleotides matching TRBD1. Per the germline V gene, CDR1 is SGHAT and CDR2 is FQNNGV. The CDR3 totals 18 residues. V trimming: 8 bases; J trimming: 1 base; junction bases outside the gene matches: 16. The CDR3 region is CASRGVPWGQKNTGELFF. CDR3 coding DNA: TGTGCCAGCCGTGGGGTGCCCTGGGGACAGAAGAACACCGGGGAGCTGTTTTTT.

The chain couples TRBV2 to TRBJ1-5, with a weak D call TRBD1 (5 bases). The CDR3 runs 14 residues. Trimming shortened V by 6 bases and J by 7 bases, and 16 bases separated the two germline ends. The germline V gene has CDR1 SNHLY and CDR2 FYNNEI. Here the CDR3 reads CASSAQAWGQPQHF. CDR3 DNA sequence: TGTGCCAGCAGCGCACAGGCTTGGGGACAGCCCCAGCATTTT.

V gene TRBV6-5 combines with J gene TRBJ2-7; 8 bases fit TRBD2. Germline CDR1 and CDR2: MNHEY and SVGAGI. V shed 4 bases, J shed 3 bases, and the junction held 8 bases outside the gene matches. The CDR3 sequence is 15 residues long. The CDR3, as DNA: TGTGCCAGCAGTTCCCAAGCAGCGGGGGACTACGAGCAGTACTTC. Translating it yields CASSSQAAGDYEQYF.

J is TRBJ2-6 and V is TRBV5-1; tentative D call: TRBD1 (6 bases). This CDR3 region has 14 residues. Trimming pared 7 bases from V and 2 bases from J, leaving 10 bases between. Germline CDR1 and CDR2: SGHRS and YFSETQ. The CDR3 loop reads CASGSGAGANVLTF. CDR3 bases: TGCGCCAGCGGCTCAGGGGCTGGGGCCAACGTCCTGACTTTC.

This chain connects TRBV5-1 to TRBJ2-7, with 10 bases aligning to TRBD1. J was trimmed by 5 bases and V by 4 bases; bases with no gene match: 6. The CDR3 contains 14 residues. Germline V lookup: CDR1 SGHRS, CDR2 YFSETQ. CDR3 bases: TGCGCCAGCAGCGATGACAGGGGGCTCCACGAGCAGTACTTC. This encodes CASSDDRGLHEQYF.

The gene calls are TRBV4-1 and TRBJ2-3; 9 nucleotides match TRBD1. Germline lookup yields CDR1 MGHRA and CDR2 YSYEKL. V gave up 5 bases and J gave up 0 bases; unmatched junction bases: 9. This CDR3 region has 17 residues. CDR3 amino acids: CASSGLYRGQSTDTQYF. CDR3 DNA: TGCGCCAGCAGCGGACTTTACAGGGGGCAGAGCACAGATACGCAGTATTTT.

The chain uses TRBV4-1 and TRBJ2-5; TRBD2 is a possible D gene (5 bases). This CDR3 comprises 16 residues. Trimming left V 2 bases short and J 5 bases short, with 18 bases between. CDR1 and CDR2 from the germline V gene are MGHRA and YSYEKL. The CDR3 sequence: CASSQFHTGYRETQYF. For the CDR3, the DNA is TGCGCCAGCAGCCAATTCCATACGGGATACCGTGAGACCCAGTACTTC.

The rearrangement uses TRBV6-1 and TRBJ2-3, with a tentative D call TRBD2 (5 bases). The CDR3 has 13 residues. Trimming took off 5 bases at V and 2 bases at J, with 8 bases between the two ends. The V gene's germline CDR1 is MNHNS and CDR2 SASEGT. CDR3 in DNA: TGTGCCAGCAGTAGCGGTTACACAGATACGCAGTATTTT. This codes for CASSSGYTDTQYF.

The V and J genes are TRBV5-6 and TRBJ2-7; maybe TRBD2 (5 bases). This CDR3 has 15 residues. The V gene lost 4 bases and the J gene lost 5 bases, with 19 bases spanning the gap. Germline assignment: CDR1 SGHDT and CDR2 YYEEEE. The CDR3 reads CASSPQVRFGDEQYF. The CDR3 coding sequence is TGTGCCAGCAGCCCCCAGGTCCGGTTCGGGGACGAGCAGTACTTC.

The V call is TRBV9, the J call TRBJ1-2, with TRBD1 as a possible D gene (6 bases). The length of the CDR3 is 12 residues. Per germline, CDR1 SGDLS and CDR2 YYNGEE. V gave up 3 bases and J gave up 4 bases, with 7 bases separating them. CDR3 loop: CASSGTVYGYTF. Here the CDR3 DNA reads TGTGCCAGCAGCGGGACAGTCTATGGCTACACCTTC.

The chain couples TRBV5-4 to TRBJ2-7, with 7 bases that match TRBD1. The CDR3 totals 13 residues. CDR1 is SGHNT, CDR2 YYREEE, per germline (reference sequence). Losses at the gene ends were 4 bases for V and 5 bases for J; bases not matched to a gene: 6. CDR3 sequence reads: CASSRGQRDEQYF. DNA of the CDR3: TGTGCCAGCAGCCGGGGACAGAGAGACGAGCAGTACTTC.

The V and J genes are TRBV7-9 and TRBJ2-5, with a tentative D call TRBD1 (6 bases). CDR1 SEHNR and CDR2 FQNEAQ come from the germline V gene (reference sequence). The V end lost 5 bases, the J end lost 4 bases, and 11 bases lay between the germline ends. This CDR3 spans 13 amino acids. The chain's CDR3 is CASSDQGRETQYF. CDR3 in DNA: TGTGCCAGCAGCGACCAGGGGCGAGAGACCCAGTACTTC.

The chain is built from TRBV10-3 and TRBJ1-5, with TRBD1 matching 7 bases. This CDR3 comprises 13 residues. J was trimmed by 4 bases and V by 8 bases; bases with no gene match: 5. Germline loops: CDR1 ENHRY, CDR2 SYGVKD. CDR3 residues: CAIGFRGNQPQHF. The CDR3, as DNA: TGTGCCATCGGCTTCAGGGGGAATCAGCCCCAGCATTTT.

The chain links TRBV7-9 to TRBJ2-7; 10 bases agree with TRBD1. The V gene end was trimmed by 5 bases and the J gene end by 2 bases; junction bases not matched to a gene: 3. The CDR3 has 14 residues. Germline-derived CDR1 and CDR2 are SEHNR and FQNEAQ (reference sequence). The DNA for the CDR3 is TGTGCCAGCAGCCCCGGGACAGGGGCCTACGAGCAGTACTTC. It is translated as CASSPGTGAYEQYF. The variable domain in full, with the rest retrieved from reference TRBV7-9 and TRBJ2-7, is DTGVSQNPRHKITKRGQNVTFRCDPISEHNRLYWYRQTLGQGPEFLTYFQNEAQLEKSRLLSDRFSAERPKGSFSTLEIQRTEQGDSAMYLCASSPGTGAYEQYFGPGTRLTVT.

This CDR3 is CASSMWGGRGETQYF. CDR3 nucleotides: TGTGCCAGTAGTATGTGGGGCGGGAGGGGAGAGACCCAGTACTTC. The chain is built from TRBV19 and TRBJ2-5; TRBD2 matches 9 bases. The CDR3 has 15 amino acids. Unmatched junction bases numbered 6, after V lost 3 bases and J lost 4 bases. In germline, CDR1 is LNHDA, CDR2 SQIVND (reference sequence). Full variable domain (outside the CDR3, taken from reference TRBV19 and TRBJ2-5): DGGITQSPKYLFRKEGQNVTLSCEQNLNHDAMYWYRQDPGQGLRLIYYSQIVNDFQKGDIAEGYSVSREKKESFPLTVTSAQKNPTAFYLCASSMWGGRGETQYFGPGTRLLVL.

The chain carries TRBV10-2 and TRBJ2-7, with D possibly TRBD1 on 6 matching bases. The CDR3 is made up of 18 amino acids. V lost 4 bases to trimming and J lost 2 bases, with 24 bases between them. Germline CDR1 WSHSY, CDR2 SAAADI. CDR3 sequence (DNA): TGCGCCAGCAGTGCCTGGAGGAAAGGACAGTTTGAGGCCTACGAGCAGTACTTC. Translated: CASSAWRKGQFEAYEQYF.

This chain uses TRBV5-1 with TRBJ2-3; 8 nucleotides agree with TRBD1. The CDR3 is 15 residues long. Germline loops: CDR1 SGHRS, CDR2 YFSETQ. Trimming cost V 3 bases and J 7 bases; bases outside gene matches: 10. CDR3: CASSSLTGAAHTQYF. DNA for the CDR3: TGCGCCAGCAGCTCGCTGACAGGGGCAGCACATACGCAGTATTTT.

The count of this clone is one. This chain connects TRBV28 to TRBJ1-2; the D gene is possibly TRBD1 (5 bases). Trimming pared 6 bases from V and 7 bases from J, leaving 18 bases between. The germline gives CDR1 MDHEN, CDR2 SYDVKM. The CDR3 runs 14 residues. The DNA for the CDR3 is TGTGCCAGCAGGTCCCCAGGCATCCAGGGTGGCTACACCTTC. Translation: CASRSPGIQGGYTF.

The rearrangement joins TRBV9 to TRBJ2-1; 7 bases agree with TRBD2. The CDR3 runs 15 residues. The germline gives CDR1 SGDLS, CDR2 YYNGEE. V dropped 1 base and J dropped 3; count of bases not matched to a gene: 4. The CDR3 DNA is TGTGCCAGCAGCGTATGGGCTAGCGGCTACAATGAGCAGTTCTTC. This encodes CASSVWASGYNEQFF.

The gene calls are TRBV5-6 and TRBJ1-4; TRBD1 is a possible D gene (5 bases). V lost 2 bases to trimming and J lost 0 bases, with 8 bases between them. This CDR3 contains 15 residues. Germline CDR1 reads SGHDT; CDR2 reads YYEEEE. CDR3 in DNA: TGTGCCAGCAGCTTCCGGACAACAACTAATGAAAAACTGTTTTTT. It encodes CASSFRTTTNEKLFF.

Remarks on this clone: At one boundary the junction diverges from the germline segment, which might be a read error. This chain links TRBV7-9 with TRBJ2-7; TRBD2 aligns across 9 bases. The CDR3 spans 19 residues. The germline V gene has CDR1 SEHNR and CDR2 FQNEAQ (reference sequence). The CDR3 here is CSSSPDRSSGRGLSYEQYF. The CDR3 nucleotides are TGTTCCAGCAGCCCTGATCGTAGTAGCGGGAGAGGTCTATCGTACGAGCAGTACTTC.

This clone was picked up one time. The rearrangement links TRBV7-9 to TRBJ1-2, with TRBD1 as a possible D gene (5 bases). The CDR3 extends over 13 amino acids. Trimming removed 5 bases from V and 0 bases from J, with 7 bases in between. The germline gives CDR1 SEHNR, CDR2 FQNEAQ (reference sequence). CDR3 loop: CASSAGSNYGYTF. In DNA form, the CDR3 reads TGTGCCAGCAGCGCAGGGTCTAACTATGGCTACACCTTC.

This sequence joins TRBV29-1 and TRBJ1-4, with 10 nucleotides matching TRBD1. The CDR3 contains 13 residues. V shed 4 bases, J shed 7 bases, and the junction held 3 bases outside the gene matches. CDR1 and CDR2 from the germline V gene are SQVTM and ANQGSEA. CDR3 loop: CSVAWDRGEKLFF. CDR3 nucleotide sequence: TGCAGCGTTGCCTGGGACAGGGGTGAAAAACTGTTTTTT.

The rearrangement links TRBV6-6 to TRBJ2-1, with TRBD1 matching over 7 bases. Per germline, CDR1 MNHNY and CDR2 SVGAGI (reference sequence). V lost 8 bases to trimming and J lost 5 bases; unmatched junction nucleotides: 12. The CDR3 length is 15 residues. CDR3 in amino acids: CASGNRGERDNEQFF. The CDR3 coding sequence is TGTGCCAGCGGCAACAGGGGCGAACGGGACAATGAGCAGTTCTTC.

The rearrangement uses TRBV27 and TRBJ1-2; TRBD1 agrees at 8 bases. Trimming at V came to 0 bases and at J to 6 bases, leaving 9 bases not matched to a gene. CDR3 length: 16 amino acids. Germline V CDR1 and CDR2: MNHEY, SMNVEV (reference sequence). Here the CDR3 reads CASSLSSLGTGNGYTF. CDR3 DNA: TGTGCCAGCAGTTTATCGTCTCTTGGGACAGGAAATGGCTACACCTTC.

The CDR3 DNA follows: TGTGCCAGCAGCTTAGTACAGGGCCAATCACCCCTCCACTTT. This codes for CASSLVQGQSPLHF. This chain links TRBV7-8 with TRBJ1-6; perhaps TRBD1 as D (6 bases). V was cut by 1 base and J by 10 bases, with 11 bases left in between. The CDR3 sequence is 14 residues long. Looked up from germline, CDR1 is SGHVS and CDR2 is FQNEAQ.

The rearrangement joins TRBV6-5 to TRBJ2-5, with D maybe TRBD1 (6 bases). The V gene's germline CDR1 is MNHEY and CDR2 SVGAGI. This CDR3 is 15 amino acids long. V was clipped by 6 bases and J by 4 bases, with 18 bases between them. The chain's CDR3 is CASRTTGQGPETQYF. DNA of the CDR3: TGTGCCAGCAGAACCACCGGGCAGGGGCCAGAGACCCAGTACTTC.

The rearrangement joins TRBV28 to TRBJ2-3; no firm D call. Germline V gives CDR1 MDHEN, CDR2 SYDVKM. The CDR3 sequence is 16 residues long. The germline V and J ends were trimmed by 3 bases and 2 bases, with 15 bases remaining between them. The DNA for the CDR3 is TGTGCCAGCAGTTTCCGGAAACAGTCCTCCACAGATACGCAGTATTTT. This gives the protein CASSFRKQSSTDTQYF.